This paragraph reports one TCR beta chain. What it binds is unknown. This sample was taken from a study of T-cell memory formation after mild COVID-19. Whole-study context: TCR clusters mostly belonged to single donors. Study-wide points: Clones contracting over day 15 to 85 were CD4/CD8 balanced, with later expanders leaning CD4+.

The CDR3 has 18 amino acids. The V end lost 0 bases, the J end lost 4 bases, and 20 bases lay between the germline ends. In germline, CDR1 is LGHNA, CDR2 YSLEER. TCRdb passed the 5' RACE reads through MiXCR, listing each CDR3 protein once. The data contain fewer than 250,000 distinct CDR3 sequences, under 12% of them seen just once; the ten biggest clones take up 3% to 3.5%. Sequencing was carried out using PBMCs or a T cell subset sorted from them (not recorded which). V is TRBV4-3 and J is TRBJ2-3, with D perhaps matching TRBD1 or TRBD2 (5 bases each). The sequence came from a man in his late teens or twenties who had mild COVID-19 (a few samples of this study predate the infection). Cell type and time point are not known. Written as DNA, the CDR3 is TGCGCCAGCAGCCAAGATCAGGGAGCCTTGTGGGGCGCAGATACGCAGTATTTT. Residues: CASSQDQGALWGADTQYF.